This T cell receptor beta chain derives from a study of graft-versus-host responses after intestinal transplantation. Broader study findings: An association linked early post-transplant HvG declines with peak circulating GvH clone levels. Detection of GvH clones occurred in recipient marrow, and some had their first appearance in ileum or blood.

Trimming cost V 3 bases and J 6 bases, with 20 bases left between them. Per germline, CDR1 KGHSH and CDR2 LQKENI. The CDR3 length is 17 residues. Profiled with immunoSEQ multiplex PCR; TCRdb holds only in-frame clones, not every one. The profile covers 130,000 to 150,000 clones, with around 90% appearing a single time and about 0.18% taken by the ten largest. A remark on this clone: Its specificity is unknown.

The receptor was derived from a human donor who received an intestinal transplant. The chain joins TRBV18 to TRBJ2-2, with a weak D call TRBD1 (6 bases). Here the sequenced sample was unstimulated CD4+ T cells sorted from spleen or lymph node cells, taken before intestinal transplant. This chain's CDR3 is CASSPRGPREYAGELFF. In nucleotides, the CDR3 is TGTGCCAGCTCACCCAGGGGCCCGAGAGAGTATGCCGGGGAGCTGTTTTTT.